This T cell receptor beta chain stems from a study of T cell responses to AZD1222 COVID-19 vaccine. Findings of the study overall: Spike-specific TCR depth and breadth grew after two AZD1222 doses.

Here immunoSEQ multiplex PCR was the method, and the copy in TCRdb shows in-frame clones only, minus some. Found here are roughly 100,000 clones, about 94% of them singletons; the top ten hold 2.2%. Trimming removed 5 bases at V and 7 bases at J, with 27 bases between. CDR3 length: 18 residues. Germline V gene data show CDR1 as SGHAT and CDR2 as FQNNGV. With regard to this clone: What it binds is unknown.

V and J are TRBV11-2 and TRBJ2-1; no reliable D call. Sequencing was performed on peripheral blood, taken on day 0 of AZD1222 vaccination. The clonotype comes from an adult in good health. Here the CDR3 reads CASSPPGPTRWAKNEQFF. Written as DNA, the CDR3 is TGTGCCAGCAGCCCCCCGGGCCCAACCCGATGGGCGAAAAATGAGCAGTTCTTC.